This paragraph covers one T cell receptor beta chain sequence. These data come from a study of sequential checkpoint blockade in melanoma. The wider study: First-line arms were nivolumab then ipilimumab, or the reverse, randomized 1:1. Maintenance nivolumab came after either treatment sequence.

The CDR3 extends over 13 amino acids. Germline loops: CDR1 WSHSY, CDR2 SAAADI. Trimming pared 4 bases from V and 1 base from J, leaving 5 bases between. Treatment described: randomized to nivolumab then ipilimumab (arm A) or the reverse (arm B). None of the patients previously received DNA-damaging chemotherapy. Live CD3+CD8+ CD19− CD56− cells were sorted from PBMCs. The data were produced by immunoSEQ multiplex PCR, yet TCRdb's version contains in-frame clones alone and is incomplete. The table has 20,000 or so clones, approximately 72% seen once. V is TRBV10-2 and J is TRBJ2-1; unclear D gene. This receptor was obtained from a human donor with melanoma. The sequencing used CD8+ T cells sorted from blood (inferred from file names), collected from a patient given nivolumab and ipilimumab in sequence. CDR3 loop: CASSALSYNEQFF. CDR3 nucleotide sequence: TGCGCCAGCAGTGCCCTATCCTACAATGAGCAGTTCTTC.